The 8 T cell receptor beta chains below all came from one sample that was sequenced in a study of shared clonotypes between healthy human individuals. The protocol was immunoSEQ multiplex PCR, while the TCRdb copy is restricted to in-frame clones and leaves out a portion. The data show around 690,000 clones, with about 90% seen just once and roughly 36% held by the top ten. What was sequenced was memory CD8+ T cells from PBMCs. The subset here: CD45RO+ cells pooled with CCR7-negative TemRA cells. These receptors were obtained from a man between 18 and 35 years old in good health. Some clones in this sample may be carry-over from other donors' samples.

The chain links TRBV10-3 to TRBJ1-1; D gene ambiguous. The V end lost 6 bases, the J end lost 1 base, and 6 bases lay between the germline ends. The V gene's germline CDR1 is ENHRY and CDR2 SYGVKD. The CDR3 is 12 amino acids. The CDR3 loop reads CAIRTANTEAFF. CDR3 bases: TGTGCCATCAGAACAGCGAACACTGAAGCTTTCTTT.

The chain links TRBV6-5 to TRBJ2-6; D tentatively reads TRBD1 or TRBD2 (5 bases each). Trimming pared 7 bases from V and 2 bases from J, leaving 9 bases between. Germline-derived CDR1 and CDR2 are MNHEY and SVGAGI. This CDR3 has 14 residues. The CDR3 coding sequence is TGTGCCAGCACGCAGGGAGCTGGGGCCAACGTCCTGACTTTC. Translation gives CASTQGAGANVLTF.

This chain links TRBV7-2 with TRBJ1-6; tentative D call: TRBD1 (6 bases). The V and J ends lost 5 bases and 7 bases respectively, with 24 bases between them. Germline lookup yields CDR1 SGHTA and CDR2 FQGNSA. The CDR3 is made up of 18 amino acids. In DNA form, the CDR3 reads TGTGCCAGCAGCCCCGGGCGGGGGGGCAGGTTGGAAAATTCACCCCTCCACTTT. It yields the protein CASSPGRGGRLENSPLHF.

The chain joins TRBV28 to TRBJ2-3, with D perhaps TRBD2 (5 bases). V was shortened by 2 bases and J by 0 bases, with 12 bases between the two germline ends. Looked up from germline, CDR1 is MDHEN and CDR2 is SYDVKM. The CDR3 spans 16 residues. This chain's CDR3 is CASSLPRPGSTDTQYF. Written as DNA, the CDR3 is TGTGCCAGCAGTTTACCCCGTCCGGGAAGCACAGATACGCAGTATTTT.

The V and J genes are TRBV7-9 and TRBJ1-4, with D perhaps matching TRBD1 (5 bases). This CDR3 contains 16 residues. CDR1 and CDR2 from the germline V gene are SEHNR and FQNEAQ (reference sequence). V was pared by 8 bases and J by 4 bases, with 20 bases between. The CDR3 loop is CASEEGWGTDNEKLFF. The CDR3 nucleotides are TGTGCCAGCGAGGAGGGCTGGGGGACGGATAATGAAAAACTGTTTTTT.

The V and J genes are TRBV5-4 and TRBJ2-4; weak D call: TRBD1 (6 bases). This CDR3 region has 12 residues. Germline V gives CDR1 SGHNT, CDR2 YYREEE (reference sequence). The V and J ends lost 7 bases and 5 bases respectively, with 10 bases between them. Here the CDR3 reads CASGGPQNIQYF. The CDR3, as DNA: TGTGCCAGCGGGGGCCCACAAAACATTCAGTACTTC.

On this clone itself: The sample carries other DNA sequences with the same CDR3. The chain combines TRBV6-5 with TRBJ2-7; no clear D. CDR3 length equals 13 residues. The germline V gene encodes CDR1 MNHEY and CDR2 SVGAGI. V lost 2 bases to trimming and J lost 0 bases, with 5 bases between them. The CDR3 DNA reads as TGTGCCAGCAGTTACGGTCTCTCCTACGAGCAGTACTTC. This translates into CASSYGLSYEQYF.

In nucleotides, the CDR3 is TGTGCCAGCAGCCGGGGGCGGGAGCAGTACTTC. This sequence encodes CASSRGREQYF. The V gene is TRBV14, the J gene TRBJ2-7; D is possibly TRBD1 (6 bases). There are 11 residues in the CDR3. Germline V gene data show CDR1 as SGHDN and CDR2 as FVKESK. The germline V and J ends were trimmed by 4 bases and 7 bases, with 8 bases remaining between them.